Each of the 5 T cell receptor beta chains below was sequenced from the same sample in a study of tumor-infiltrating lymphocytes in primary liver carcinoma. A constant-region primer primed TCR beta cDNA synthesis from about 550 ng of total RNA. Employing slightly modified ARM-PCR, three nested multiplex PCR rounds were run, and these gave rise to the TCR beta libraries. Use of TRBV1-TRBV30 forward primers with a C-beta reverse primer characterized the first two PCR rounds, which lasted around 10 cycles each. TCRdb called the multiplex PCR reads again in MiXCR, with one record for every CDR3 protein. The sample contains about 120,000 distinct CDR3 sequences, roughly 70% of which appear only once. Co-extracted RNA and DNA came from about 19-30 mg of unsorted bulk tissue. The sequenced sample consisted of tumor-adjacent normal liver tissue. The origin of the receptors is a woman aged 60-75 years with primary liver carcinoma and hepatitis B virus infection.

On this clonotype itself: The CDR3 does not close with the conserved phenylalanine or tryptophan, likely indicating a read error. This sequence joins TRBV11-2 and TRBJ2-3; D is possibly TRBD2 (5 bases). The CDR3 length is 16 residues. Germline CDR1 reads SGHAT; CDR2 reads FQNNGV. V gave up 1 base and J gave up 0 bases, with 11 bases separating them. CDR3: CASSLAIQRSTDTQYL. Here the CDR3 DNA reads TGTGCCAGCAGCTTAGCTATCCAGCGGAGCACAGATACGCAGTATCTT.

CDR3 DNA: TGTGCTAGCTGTGTGGGCTATAATGAGCAGTTCTTC. Translating it yields CASCVGYNEQFF. This sequence joins TRBV11-3 and TRBJ2-1; D gene ambiguous. Germline lookup yields CDR1 SGHNT and CDR2 YENEEA. The CDR3 is made up of 12 amino acids. Filled out from reference TRBV11-3 and TRBJ2-1, the complete variable domain reads EAGVVQSPRYKIIEKKQPVAFWCNPISGHNTLYWYLQNLGQGPELLIRYENEEAVDDSQLPKDRFSAERLKGVDSTLKIQPAELGDSAVYLCASCVGYNEQFFGPGTRLTVL.

As to this clonotype: Given a much more abundant clone one base away, this may be a read error. The rearrangement links TRBV7-9 to TRBJ1-1; D remains ambiguous. Per the germline V gene, CDR1 is SEHNR and CDR2 is FQNEAQ (reference sequence). V gave up 2 bases and J gave up 1 base, with 14 bases separating them. CDR3 size: 16 residues. The CDR3 loop is CASSLRGTSSNTEAFF. The CDR3 DNA reads as TGTGCCAGCAGCTTACGCGGCACTTCTTCGAACACTGAAGCTTTCTTT.

This clonotype was seen only once. The chain combines TRBV5-1 with TRBJ2-1, with 10 bases identical to TRBD2. J gave up 9 bases and V 7 bases, and 13 bases lay outside the gene matches. This CDR3 region has 15 residues. Per germline, CDR1 SGHRS and CDR2 YFSETQ. CDR3 nucleotide sequence: TGCGCCAGCCGTACGGTCACTAGCGGGAACTGTGAGCAGTTCTTC. Amino acid sequence: CASRTVTSGNCEQFF.

This clonotype was seen just once. The germline gene is not matched at one end of the junction; a read error may be the cause. The rearrangement links TRBV2 to TRBJ2-7; D possibly corresponds to TRBD2 (5 bases). CDR3 length equals 13 residues. CDR1 is SNHLY, CDR2 FYNNEI, per germline. The CDR3 sequence is CATGCAGSYEPYF. The CDR3 DNA reads as TGCGCCACCGGGTGCGCGGGCTCCTACGAGCCGTACTTC.